Following are 17 T cell receptor beta chains from one sample sequenced in a study of PD-L1 blockade in urothelial cancer (dated by TCRdb to about 2017). Libraries were constructed by the immunoSEQ multiplex PCR assay. TCRdb carries this immuneACCESS record with in-frame sequences only. Its versions omit some clonotypes, under half of them owing to an unresolved V gene in the studies checked, with the rest unexplained. Recorded for this sample are around 120,000 clones; about 85% of them occurred a single time. The top ten clones comprise about 2.2% of the sample. The sample consisted of PBMCs, taken around atezolizumab (anti-PD-L1) treatment. The receptors were sampled from a man aged 50-60 years with urothelial cancer.

CDR3 amino acids: CASSLATGARGDEKLFF. The CDR3 DNA reads as TGCGCCAGCAGCTTGGCAACAGGGGCGAGGGGTGATGAAAAACTGTTTTTT. The V call is TRBV5-1, the J call TRBJ1-4; 7 nucleotides match TRBD1. This CDR3 contains 17 residues. The J segment lost 6 bases and the V segment lost 0 bases, leaving 11 bases of the junction unmatched. CDR1 and CDR2 from the germline V gene are SGHRS and YFSETQ.

The rearrangement uses TRBV2 and TRBJ1-5; 8 bases are shared with TRBD1. The CDR3 spans 11 residues. V shed 5 bases, J shed 15 bases, and the junction held 6 bases outside the gene matches. The germline gives CDR1 SNHLY, CDR2 FYNNEI. In DNA form, the CDR3 reads TGTGCCAGCAGTAAGACAGGGGTGCTGCATTTT. It yields the protein CASSKTGVLHF.

This chain's CDR3 is CASSLVAETRQFF. The DNA for the CDR3 is TGTGCCAGCAGCTTAGTCGCGGAGACTCGGCAGTTCTTC. The rearrangement joins TRBV11-3 to TRBJ2-1; D call uncertain. The V gene's germline CDR1 is SGHNT and CDR2 YENEEA. V gave up 1 base and J gave up 12 bases, with 13 bases separating them. The CDR3 spans 13 residues.

This rearrangement joins TRBV16 to TRBJ1-2; 7 nucleotides line up with TRBD1. CDR1 and CDR2 from the germline V gene are KGHSY and FQNENV. This CDR3 contains 19 residues. Germline trimming cut 0 bases from V and 1 base from J; bases unmatched to any gene: 14. CDR3 DNA: TGTGCCAGCAGCCAATCGGGGGCGCGACAGGGTACCGATAACTATGGCTACACCTTC. It translates to CASSQSGARQGTDNYGYTF.

V usage is TRBV27 and J usage is TRBJ1-6, with D possibly TRBD1 on 5 matching bases. Trimming took off 6 bases at V and 5 bases at J, with 14 bases between the two ends. Looked up from germline, CDR1 is MNHEY and CDR2 is SMNVEV (reference sequence). This CDR3 spans 15 amino acids. CDR3 sequence (DNA): TGTGCCAGCAGGAGTAGACAGTTTAATAATTCACCCCTCCACTTT. It encodes CASRSRQFNNSPLHF.

V is TRBV28 and J is TRBJ2-7, with TRBD2 as a possible D gene (5 bases). There are 15 residues in the CDR3. The V gene lost 3 bases and the J gene lost 7 bases, with 19 bases spanning the gap. The germline V gene has CDR1 MDHEN and CDR2 SYDVKM. The CDR3 loop reads CASSLPAVHGGEQYF. The CDR3 nucleotides are TGTGCCAGCAGTTTGCCGGCGGTCCATGGAGGAGAGCAGTACTTC.

CDR3 amino acids: CASSLFGYGYTF. The CDR3 DNA reads TGTGCCAGCAGTTTATTCGGCTATGGCTACACCTTC. The chain is built from TRBV28 and TRBJ1-2; D remains ambiguous. The germline V gene has CDR1 MDHEN and CDR2 SYDVKM. The V end lost 1 base, the J end lost 4 bases, and 4 bases lay between the germline ends. This CDR3 has 12 residues.

The gene calls are TRBV14 and TRBJ2-5; a possible D gene is TRBD2 (6 bases). Trimming took 4 bases from V and 5 from J, leaving 17 bases between them. The CDR3 runs 15 residues. Germline V CDR1 and CDR2: SGHDN, FVKESK. CDR3 sequence: CASSPGLAILETQYF. The CDR3, as DNA: TGTGCCAGCAGCCCTGGTCTAGCGATCCTGGAGACCCAGTACTTC.

The chain has TRBV14 and TRBJ1-2; no firm D call. Germline values: CDR1 SGHDN, CDR2 FVKESK. The germline V and J ends were trimmed by 0 bases and 8 bases, with 10 bases remaining between them. This CDR3 is 13 amino acids long. The CDR3 reads CASSQDGLYGYTF. The CDR3 bases are TGTGCCAGCAGCCAAGATGGACTTTACGGCTACACCTTC.

J is TRBJ2-7 and V is TRBV30, with a tentative D call TRBD2 (6 bases). Deletions cut 1 base from V and 2 bases from J, with 15 bases between. Germline V CDR1 and CDR2: GTSNPN, SVGIG (reference sequence). This CDR3 has 15 residues. The CDR3: CAWSAYSGAAYEQYF. In DNA, the CDR3 is TGTGCCTGGAGTGCCTATAGCGGAGCGGCCTACGAGCAGTACTTC.

The genes are TRBV4-1 and TRBJ1-5, with TRBD1 matching over 9 bases. Germline V lookup: CDR1 MGHRA, CDR2 YSYEKL. The junction had 6 bases not matched to a gene; V was cut back by 0 bases and J by 3 bases. The length of the CDR3 is 17 residues. In nucleotides, the CDR3 is TGCGCCAGCAGCCAAGAGGGGGGACAGGGCTACAATCAGCCCCAGCATTTT. It translates to CASSQEGGQGYNQPQHF.

This chain links TRBV9 with TRBJ2-5; 9 nucleotides agree with TRBD1. J lost 5 bases, V lost 3 bases, and 2 bases had no gene match. The CDR3 covers 13 residues. The germline V gene has CDR1 SGDLS and CDR2 YYNGEE. The CDR3 loop reads CASSEGQGETQYF. CDR3 nucleotide sequence: TGTGCCAGCAGCGAGGGACAGGGCGAGACCCAGTACTTC.

The chain joins TRBV10-3 to TRBJ1-4; D remains ambiguous. Germline lookup yields CDR1 ENHRY and CDR2 SYGVKD. V shed 10 bases and J shed 7 bases, with 16 bases lying between them. The CDR3 loop spans 13 amino acids. The CDR3 region has the DNA TGTGCCACGAGTAGGGAGGGCGGTGAAAAACTGTTTTTT. As protein: CATSREGGEKLFF.

In its sample, this clone was seen a few times. The gene calls are TRBV5-1 and TRBJ1-5; D is unclear. There are 15 residues in the CDR3. V was pared by 2 bases and J by 1 base, with 10 bases between. Looked up from germline, CDR1 is SGHRS and CDR2 is YFSETQ. Written as DNA, the CDR3 is TGCGCCAGCAGCTTAAGTTCGGGGAGCAATCAGCCCCAGCATTTT. Translated: CASSLSSGSNQPQHF.

This clone came up once. CDR3 sequence: CASSTPGQQETQYF. CDR3 nucleotides: TGTGCCAGTAGCACACCGGGACAGCAAGAGACCCAGTACTTC. This chain links TRBV19 with TRBJ2-5, with 7 nucleotides matching TRBD1. This CDR3 has 14 residues. The V and J ends lost 6 bases and 2 bases, in that order; junction bases with no gene match: 6. The germline V gene has CDR1 LNHDA and CDR2 SQIVND (reference sequence). The whole variable domain, filled in from reference TRBV19 and TRBJ2-5, reads DGGITQSPKYLFRKEGQNVTLSCEQNLNHDAMYWYRQDPGQGLRLIYYSQIVNDFQKGDIAEGYSVSREKKESFPLTVTSAQKNPTAFYLCASSTPGQQETQYFGPGTRLLVL.

This rearrangement joins TRBV5-6 to TRBJ1-5, with 8 bases matching TRBD1. Germline CDR1 SGHDT, CDR2 YYEEEE. This CDR3 is 17 amino acids long. With 1 base clipped from V and 4 bases from J, the junction kept 10 bases outside the gene matches. CDR3 amino acids: CASSLFGRGQRNQPQHF. DNA for the CDR3: TGTGCCAGCAGCTTGTTCGGCAGGGGGCAAAGGAATCAGCCCCAGCATTTT.

The rearrangement uses TRBV7-9 and TRBJ2-1; 8 positions match TRBD2. CDR3 size: 14 residues. Germline CDR1 SEHNR, CDR2 FQNEAQ (reference sequence). Trimming at V came to 5 bases and at J to 4 bases, leaving 4 bases not matched to a gene. CDR3 region: CASSNGLAYNEQFF. In DNA, the CDR3 is TGTGCCAGCAGCAACGGACTAGCTTACAATGAGCAGTTCTTC.